Below are 21 T cell receptor beta chains sequenced from a single sample in a study of T-cell reconstitution after alpha-beta-depleted transplantation in children. Study-wide results and caveats: Hyperexpanded clones declined; after one year, newly produced T cells mostly supplied diversity.

The authors prepared the TCRbeta library with unique molecular identifiers. TCRdb reanalysed the PCR reads using MiXCR and keeps one entry per CDR3 protein. The sample records around 270,000 distinct CDR3 sequences, about 7.3% being singletons. No antigens are known for them. Sequenced here: peripheral blood, sampled 360 days after TCRalphabeta/CD19-depleted stem cell transplant. These receptors were collected from a female patient under 10 years old who had a stem cell transplant for Fanconi anemia, so the T cells may come from the graft donor.

The sample holds many counts of this clonotype. The chain recombines TRBV5-1 with TRBJ2-1; possible D gene TRBD2, 6 bases. The length of the CDR3 is 17 residues. Germline lookup yields CDR1 SGHRS and CDR2 YFSETQ. V dropped 5 bases and J dropped 0 bases, with 18 bases sitting between them. CDR3: CASSPTPTRGSYNEQFF. The CDR3 region has the DNA TGCGCCAGCAGTCCGACCCCGACTAGAGGCTCCTACAATGAGCAGTTCTTC.

This clonotype was counted ten times or more. The V and J genes are TRBV28 and TRBJ1-1; D may be TRBD1 (5 bases). The ends were cut back, 3 bases at V and 4 bases at J, with 12 bases in the middle. The CDR3 extends over 14 amino acids. Germline assignment: CDR1 MDHEN and CDR2 SYDVKM. CDR3 bases: TGTGCCAGCAGTTTTGGGGGGTCGGGCACTGAAGCTTTCTTT. Amino acid sequence: CASSFGGSGTEAFF.

This clonotype was counted a few times. This chain uses TRBV6-5 with TRBJ1-6, with D unresolved. CDR3 size: 14 residues. Between the trimmed V and J ends, which lost 2 bases and 9 bases, there was a span of 11 bases. Germline V CDR1 and CDR2: MNHEY, SVGAGI. CDR3 amino acids: CASSYRAETSPLHF. The CDR3 region has the DNA TGTGCCAGCAGTTACAGAGCGGAAACTTCACCCCTCCACTTT.

This rearrangement joins TRBV28 to TRBJ1-2; D gene ambiguous. The CDR3 spans 15 residues. V shed 3 bases and J shed 5 bases, with 16 bases lying between them. Germline V gives CDR1 MDHEN, CDR2 SYDVKM. This chain's CDR3 is CASSFRGSLGYGYTF. The DNA for the CDR3 is TGTGCCAGCAGTTTTCGGGGAAGTCTAGGGTATGGCTACACCTTC.

This clonotype was seen at least ten times. The V call is TRBV6-5, the J call TRBJ2-2; D possibly matches TRBD1 or TRBD2 (5 bases each). V was cut by 2 bases and J by 2 bases, with 12 bases left in between. Germline V gives CDR1 MNHEY, CDR2 SVGAGI. CDR3 length equals 16 residues. The CDR3 nucleotides read TGTGCCAGCAGTTACGGGACGGGGCCTAACACCGGGGAGCTGTTTTTT. Translating it yields CASSYGTGPNTGELFF.

This clonotype was observed many times. The CDR3 protein is CSASPGGYRYEQYF. The CDR3 DNA follows: TGCAGTGCCTCCCCCGGGGGCTATCGCTACGAGCAGTACTTC. The chain links TRBV20-1 to TRBJ2-7; D possibly matches TRBD1 or TRBD2 (6 bases each). The V gene's germline CDR1 is DFQATT and CDR2 SNEGSKA (reference sequence). V was shortened by 6 bases and J by 3 bases, with 18 bases between the two germline ends. The CDR3 loop spans 14 amino acids.

Many counts were recorded for this clonotype. V and J are TRBV9 and TRBJ2-1; 7 bases are shared with TRBD1. CDR3 length equals 15 residues. V lost 4 bases and J lost 2; bases outside the gene matches: 6. Germline CDR1 reads SGDLS; CDR2 reads YYNGEE. CDR3 region: CASSSRQGAYNEQFF. The CDR3 coding sequence is TGTGCCAGCAGCTCTCGACAGGGTGCCTACAATGAGCAGTTCTTC.

There are a few counts of this clonotype. The CDR3, as DNA: TGCGCCAGCCGGCGGGGACGCGGGGGGACGAACACCGGGGAGCTGTTTTTT. This gives the protein CASRRGRGGTNTGELFF. The chain joins TRBV5-1 to TRBJ2-2; 8 bases match TRBD2. The CDR3 is 17 residues long. CDR1 SGHRS and CDR2 YFSETQ come from the germline V gene. The trim removed 7 bases at V and 0 bases at J, leaving 11 bases unmatched.

This clonotype has a count of ten or more. The CDR3 coding sequence is TGTGCCAGCAGCCGCATGCTCCGGGACAGCCAAGAGACCCAGTACTTC. It specifies CASSRMLRDSQETQYF. V usage is TRBV7-9 and J usage is TRBJ2-5; 7 bases line up with TRBD1. The junction had 10 bases not matched to a gene; V was cut back by 5 bases and J by 1 base. The germline CDR1 and CDR2 sequences are SEHNR and FQNEAQ (reference sequence). The CDR3 runs to 16 residues.

Comments on this clonotype: Being one base from a much bigger clone, this may be a read error. This rearrangement joins TRBV12-3 or TRBV12-4 to TRBJ2-5; maybe TRBD1 (5 bases). CDR3 size: 18 residues. CDR3 protein: CTSSLGLRVWVRQETQYF. The CDR3 region has the DNA TGTACCAGCAGTTTAGGGCTCAGGGTTTGGGTGAGGCAAGAGACCCAGTACTTC.

About this clonotype itself: A read error may be the cause here, since a much bigger clone is one base away. The chain couples TRBV10-3 to TRBJ2-1; possible D gene TRBD2, 5 bases. CDR3 length: 12 residues. CDR1 and CDR2 (germline): ENHRY, SYGVKD. The CDR3: CAVSVGGNEQFF. Here the CDR3 DNA reads TGTGCCGTCAGTGTTGGCGGGAATGAGCAGTTCTTC.

This clonotype appeared a single time. CDR3 amino acids: CSARVSGVRETQYF. As DNA, the CDR3 is TGCAGTGCTAGAGTTTCCGGCGTACGGGAGACCCAGTACTTC. The chain employs TRBV20-1 and TRBJ2-5; unclear D gene. Germline CDR1 reads DFQATT; CDR2 reads SNEGSKA (reference sequence). This CDR3 spans 14 amino acids. The V end was cut by 1 base, the J end by 5 bases, with 14 bases between.

The gene calls are TRBV3-1 and TRBJ2-7, with no clear D. The germline V gene has CDR1 LGHDT and CDR2 YNNKEL (reference sequence). The CDR3 loop spans 12 amino acids. V lost 6 bases, J lost 5 bases, and 11 bases lay in between. This CDR3 reads CASSRSFHEQYF. The CDR3 DNA follows: TGTGCCAGCAGTCGTAGCTTCCACGAGCAGTACTTC.

This clonotype was counted a few times. V gene TRBV20-1 combines with J gene TRBJ1-5; D is ambiguous. The CDR3 runs 15 residues. Trimming left V 2 bases short and J 0 bases short, with 11 bases between. Germline CDR1 reads DFQATT; CDR2 reads SNEGSKA (reference sequence). CDR3 DNA: TGCAGTGCTAGACTTTGGAGTTATAGCAATCAGCCCCAGCATTTT. Translating gives CSARLWSYSNQPQHF.

This clonotype was observed at least ten times. The chain recombines TRBV29-1 with TRBJ1-2, with TRBD1 as a possible D gene (5 bases). Germline lookup yields CDR1 SQVTM and CDR2 ANQGSEA. CDR3 length: 12 residues. Between the trimmed V and J ends, which lost 3 bases and 4 bases, there was a span of 9 bases. The CDR3 loop is CSVDTGGYGYTF. The CDR3 DNA is TGCAGCGTTGACACCGGGGGCTATGGCTACACCTTC.

Many counts were recorded for this clonotype. The chain couples TRBV9 to TRBJ2-6; D not resolved. Trimming pared 0 bases from V and 2 bases from J, leaving 15 bases between. Looked up from germline, CDR1 is SGDLS and CDR2 is YYNGEE. The CDR3 contains 18 residues. CDR3 in amino acids: CASSVASYRSTGANVLTF. The CDR3 coding sequence is TGTGCCAGCAGCGTAGCTTCTTATAGGTCAACTGGGGCCAACGTCCTGACTTTC.

The DNA for the CDR3 is TGTGCCAGCAGCCCCAGGACCTTCGGAAACACCATATATTTT. Its protein product is CASSPRTFGNTIYF. V and J are TRBV7-9 and TRBJ1-3; D gene ambiguous. Germline V CDR1 and CDR2: SEHNR, FQNEAQ (reference sequence). V lost 5 bases, J lost 4 bases, and 12 bases lay in between. This CDR3 is built from 14 residues.

This clonotype showed up many times. This sequence joins TRBV12-3 or TRBV12-4 and TRBJ1-1; D is perhaps TRBD1 (5 bases). Trimming removed 6 bases at V and 4 bases at J, with 18 bases between. CDR3 size: 15 residues. The CDR3 loop is CASSPVGGSVTEAFF. CDR3 nucleotides: TGTGCCAGCAGCCCAGTGGGGGGGAGTGTCACTGAAGCTTTCTTT.

This chain connects TRBV6-5 to TRBJ2-7, with 10 bases fitting TRBD2. V gave up 2 bases and J gave up 4 bases; unmatched junction bases: 11. The CDR3 is 17 amino acids. Germline lookup yields CDR1 MNHEY and CDR2 SVGAGI. The chain's CDR3 is CASSYRLAGVASYEQYF. For the CDR3, the DNA is TGTGCCAGCAGTTACAGGCTAGCGGGAGTAGCGTCTTACGAGCAGTACTTC.

This clonotype was recorded a few times. This chain links TRBV6-1 with TRBJ1-2; the match to TRBD1 covers 7 bases. Germline CDR1 MNHNS, CDR2 SASEGT. Losses at the gene ends were 6 bases for V and 0 bases for J; bases not matched to a gene: 7. The CDR3 has 15 residues. The CDR3 loop is CASRPDRASNYGYTF. The CDR3 DNA reads TGTGCCAGCAGGCCCGACAGGGCATCTAACTATGGCTACACCTTC.

This clonotype came up many times. This sequence joins TRBV10-3 and TRBJ1-2; 9 positions match TRBD1. Germline CDR1 and CDR2: ENHRY and SYGVKD. The CDR3 is 14 residues long. Germline trimming cut 5 bases from V and 7 bases from J; bases unmatched to any gene: 8. The CDR3 nucleotides read TGTGCCATCAGTTACGGGACAGGGTTGTCTGGCTACACCTTC. This encodes CAISYGTGLSGYTF.